The rows below give T cell receptor beta chains drawn from one sample of a study of post-analysis software for immune sequencing data. One entry per CDR3 protein results from TCRdb running MiXCR on the PCR reads. The sample shows 170,000 or so distinct CDR3 sequences, roughly 31% of them seen only once. The sequencing sample was made of blood. The source is a girl aged 5-17 years with multiple sclerosis. Each CDR3 is given with its conserved first and last residue. The order of the fields is J gene, V gene, D gene, clone size, CDR3 DNA, CDR3 protein. The D gene is left open where the match is weak. Some rows mark clone size as missing; the rest say once, few, many or name a class of expanded clone.

J gene: TRBJ1-2; V gene: TRBV27; D gene: NA; clone size: NA; CDR3 DNA: TGTGCCAGCAGTTCCCTGTGGGGGGACTATGGCTACACCTTC; CDR3 protein: CASSSLWGDYGYTF
J gene: TRBJ2-2; V gene: TRBV6-6; D gene: NA; clone size: few; CDR3 DNA: TGTGCCAGCAGCCAACGGGACGGAGCCCCGAACACCGGGGAGCTGTTTTTT; CDR3 protein: CASSQRDGAPNTGELFF
J gene: TRBJ1-2; V gene: TRBV7-3; D gene: NA; clone size: NA; CDR3 DNA: TGTGCCAGCAGCTATCCGGGGAACTATGGCTACACCTTC; CDR3 protein: CASSYPGNYGYTF
J gene: TRBJ2-5; V gene: TRBV7-8; D gene: NA; clone size: many; CDR3 DNA: TGTGCCAGCAGCTTAACGGGCAGGGGCCAAGAGACCCAGTACTTC; CDR3 protein: CASSLTGRGQETQYF
J gene: TRBJ1-2; V gene: TRBV12-3/TRBV12-4; D gene: NA; clone size: NA; CDR3 DNA: TGTGCCAGTTCAGGGCTGGGGGGCTACACCTTC; CDR3 protein: CASSGLGGYTF
J gene: TRBJ2-7; V gene: TRBV27; D gene: TRBD2; clone size: few; CDR3 DNA: TGTGCCAGCAGTTGGGGACTAGCGGAAGAGCAGTACTTC; CDR3 protein: CASSWGLAEEQYF
J gene: TRBJ1-1; V gene: TRBV27; D gene: NA; clone size: NA; CDR3 DNA: TGTGCCAGCAGTTTATGGAGGGGCACTGAAGCTTTCTTT; CDR3 protein: CASSLWRGTEAFF
J gene: TRBJ2-2; V gene: TRBV5-1; D gene: NA; clone size: NA; CDR3 DNA: TGCGCCAGCGCAGGGTCTTTGGGGGAGCTGTTTTTT; CDR3 protein: CASAGSLGELFF
J gene: TRBJ1-1; V gene: TRBV7-9; D gene: NA; clone size: few; CDR3 DNA: TGTGCCAGCAGCTTAGTGTCAGAAGGTACTGAAGCTTTCTTT; CDR3 protein: CASSLVSEGTEAFF
J gene: TRBJ2-5; V gene: TRBV28; D gene: TRBD2; clone size: few; CDR3 DNA: TGTGCCAGCAGTTTCGGTCTAGCGGGGGGCAATGAGCAGTACTTC; CDR3 protein: CASSFGLAGGNEQYF
J gene: TRBJ2-1; V gene: TRBV18; D gene: TRBD2; clone size: many; CDR3 DNA: TGTGCCAGCTCACCGGGACTAGCGGATTACAATGAGCAGTTCTTC; CDR3 protein: CASSPGLADYNEQFF
J gene: TRBJ2-1; V gene: TRBV20-1; D gene: TRBD2; clone size: many; CDR3 DNA: TGCAGTGCTAGGAGGCGGGAGAATCAGAATGAGCAGTTCTTC; CDR3 protein: CSARRRENQNEQFF
J gene: TRBJ1-2; V gene: TRBV12-3/TRBV12-4; D gene: NA; clone size: NA; CDR3 DNA: TGTGCCAGCAGTTCGCGCGAAGGGGAAGGTGGCTACACCTTC; CDR3 protein: CASSSREGEGGYTF
J gene: TRBJ2-1; V gene: TRBV7-9; D gene: NA; clone size: NA; CDR3 DNA: TGTGCCAGCAGCTCGCCGTTGGCAGGCCAGAACGAGCAGTTCTTC; CDR3 protein: CASSSPLAGQNEQFF
J gene: TRBJ1-1; V gene: TRBV12-3/TRBV12-4; D gene: NA; clone size: NA; CDR3 DNA: TGTGCCAGCAGCCCCCAAGACTATGGCTACACTGAAGCTTTCTTT; CDR3 protein: CASSPQDYGYTEAFF
J gene: TRBJ2-4; V gene: TRBV20-1; D gene: NA; clone size: many; CDR3 DNA: TGCAGTGCTAGAGACTTGTCGGCAGCGGACCAAAACATTCAGTACTTC; CDR3 protein: CSARDLSAADQNIQYF
J gene: TRBJ2-7; V gene: TRBV7-2; D gene: NA; clone size: NA; CDR3 DNA: TGTGCCAGCAGCTTTAGAAGCGGGTGGGGGGAGCAGTACTTC; CDR3 protein: CASSFRSGWGEQYF
J gene: TRBJ2-1; V gene: TRBV20-1; D gene: NA; clone size: many; CDR3 DNA: TGCAGTGCTAGGGGGCTGGCGGTCTCCTACAATGAGCAGTTCTTC; CDR3 protein: CSARGLAVSYNEQFF
J gene: TRBJ1-5; V gene: TRBV12-3/TRBV12-4; D gene: NA; clone size: NA; CDR3 DNA: TGTGCCAGCAGTCCTCAGGGGATAGGTCAGCCCCAGCATTTT; CDR3 protein: CASSPQGIGQPQHF
J gene: TRBJ1-5; V gene: TRBV5-1; D gene: NA; clone size: few; CDR3 DNA: TGCGCCAGCAGCTTGCCGGGGGCAGGACAGCCCCAGCATTTT; CDR3 protein: CASSLPGAGQPQHF
J gene: TRBJ2-3; V gene: TRBV4-1; D gene: NA; clone size: many; CDR3 DNA: TGCGCCAGCAGCCCCCCTTCTACAGATACGCAGTATTTT; CDR3 protein: CASSPPSTDTQYF
J gene: TRBJ2-1; V gene: TRBV19; D gene: NA; clone size: NA; CDR3 DNA: TGTGCCGGTAGCGCTTCCGGGAGCTCCTACAATGAGCAGTTCTTC; CDR3 protein: CAGSASGSSYNEQFF
J gene: TRBJ1-1; V gene: TRBV5-1; D gene: NA; clone size: few; CDR3 DNA: TGCGCCAGCAGCTTAGGGGTTGAAGCTTTCTTT; CDR3 protein: CASSLGVEAFF
J gene: TRBJ2-3; V gene: TRBV20-1; D gene: TRBD2; clone size: many; CDR3 DNA: TGCAGTGCACCTCCCGCTAGCGGGAGGGCAGATACGCAGTATTTT; CDR3 protein: CSAPPASGRADTQYF
J gene: TRBJ2-6; V gene: TRBV29-1; D gene: NA; clone size: NA; CDR3 DNA: TGCAGCGCCACCGAGGGTTCTGGGGCCAACGTCCTGACTTTC; CDR3 protein: CSATEGSGANVLTF
J gene: TRBJ2-5; V gene: TRBV12-3/TRBV12-4; D gene: NA; clone size: many; CDR3 DNA: TGTGCCAGCTACTCCGGGGGTGGCGAGACCCAGTACTTC; CDR3 protein: CASYSGGGETQYF
J gene: TRBJ2-7; V gene: TRBV7-2; D gene: NA; clone size: few; CDR3 DNA: TGTGCCAGCAGCTTGGGACCCGGGATAGCCTACGAGCAGTACTTC; CDR3 protein: CASSLGPGIAYEQYF
J gene: TRBJ2-6; V gene: TRBV12-3/TRBV12-4; D gene: NA; clone size: many; CDR3 DNA: TGTGCCAGCAGCCCTACAGGGAGAGGGGCCAACGTCCTGACTTTC; CDR3 protein: CASSPTGRGANVLTF
J gene: TRBJ2-7; V gene: TRBV5-1; D gene: NA; clone size: NA; CDR3 DNA: TGCGCCAGCAGCTTAGCAGGAGGTTCCTACAATGAGCAGTACTTC; CDR3 protein: CASSLAGGSYNEQYF
J gene: TRBJ2-1; V gene: TRBV5-1; D gene: TRBD1; clone size: few; CDR3 DNA: TGCGCCAGCAGCTCAGGGGGTATTTATGAGCAGTTCTTC; CDR3 protein: CASSSGGIYEQFF
J gene: TRBJ2-5; V gene: TRBV10-3; D gene: NA; clone size: many; CDR3 DNA: TGTGCCATCAGTCCCCAGGCAGGAGAGACCCAGTACTTC; CDR3 protein: CAISPQAGETQYF
J gene: TRBJ2-7; V gene: TRBV5-1; D gene: TRBD2; clone size: few; CDR3 DNA: TGCGCCAGCAGTGATACTAGCGGGGGGACCGAGCAGTACTTC; CDR3 protein: CASSDTSGGTEQYF
J gene: TRBJ2-1; V gene: TRBV24-1; D gene: TRBD2; clone size: many; CDR3 DNA: TGTGCCACCAGGGGTAGCGGGAGTACGCGGAATGAGCAGTTCTTC; CDR3 protein: CATRGSGSTRNEQFF
J gene: TRBJ1-2; V gene: TRBV7-2; D gene: NA; clone size: few; CDR3 DNA: TGTGCCAGCAGCTTGGGAAACACACCGGGGGGCTACACCTTC; CDR3 protein: CASSLGNTPGGYTF
J gene: TRBJ2-6; V gene: TRBV28; D gene: NA; clone size: few; CDR3 DNA: TGTGCTAGCAACCTGGGACGTGGCTCTGGGGCCAACGTCCTGACTTTC; CDR3 protein: CASNLGRGSGANVLTF
J gene: TRBJ2-7; V gene: TRBV5-1; D gene: NA; clone size: few; CDR3 DNA: TGCGCCAGCAGCTTGGTGGTGAGTGGGACCGAGCAGTACTTC; CDR3 protein: CASSLVVSGTEQYF
J gene: TRBJ2-7; V gene: TRBV20-1; D gene: NA; clone size: NA; CDR3 DNA: TGCAGTGCCGCCTCTTGGCAGGGGTTTTCCAATGAGCAGTACTTC; CDR3 protein: CSAASWQGFSNEQYF
J gene: TRBJ1-5; V gene: TRBV20-1; D gene: NA; clone size: few; CDR3 DNA: TGCAGTGCTCGAACCCCTACGCAGGACGGATCGAGTCAGCCCCAGCATTTT; CDR3 protein: CSARTPTQDGSSQPQHF
J gene: TRBJ1-1; V gene: TRBV12-3/TRBV12-4; D gene: NA; clone size: few; CDR3 DNA: TGTGCCAGCAGTCCCGGGACTCGGGTCAGCCACACTGAAGCTTTCTTT; CDR3 protein: CASSPGTRVSHTEAFF
J gene: TRBJ1-5; V gene: TRBV12-3/TRBV12-4; D gene: NA; clone size: NA; CDR3 DNA: TGTGCCAGCACCCGGGGGGCAGGAAATCAGCCCCAGCATTTT; CDR3 protein: CASTRGAGNQPQHF
J gene: TRBJ2-3; V gene: TRBV6-2/TRBV6-3; D gene: NA; clone size: many; CDR3 DNA: TGTGCCAGCAGCCGAACGCGGACAGATACGCAGTATTTT; CDR3 protein: CASSRTRTDTQYF
J gene: TRBJ1-1; V gene: TRBV7-9; D gene: NA; clone size: few; CDR3 DNA: TGTGCCAGCAGCTACGGAGTCCCGAACACTGAAGCTTTCTTT; CDR3 protein: CASSYGVPNTEAFF
J gene: TRBJ2-1; V gene: TRBV7-2; D gene: NA; clone size: few; CDR3 DNA: TGTGCCAGCAGCACCCGGGACTCCCGCAACAATGAGCAGTTCTTC; CDR3 protein: CASSTRDSRNNEQFF
J gene: TRBJ2-1; V gene: TRBV4-3; D gene: NA; clone size: NA; CDR3 DNA: TGCGCCAGCAGCCCCGAAGCGTGGTCCTACAATGAGCAGTTCTTC; CDR3 protein: CASSPEAWSYNEQFF
J gene: TRBJ2-1; V gene: TRBV29-1; D gene: NA; clone size: medium-sized; CDR3 DNA: TGCAGCGTTGAAAGGGATAGCTCCTACAATGAGCAGTTCTTC; CDR3 protein: CSVERDSSYNEQFF
J gene: TRBJ1-1; V gene: TRBV6-5; D gene: TRBD1; clone size: few; CDR3 DNA: TGTGCCAGCAGTTACGCAACAGGGGGCGACACTGAAGCTTTCTTT; CDR3 protein: CASSYATGGDTEAFF
J gene: TRBJ2-2; V gene: TRBV12-5; D gene: NA; clone size: NA; CDR3 DNA: TGTGCTAGTGGCAGCAAGGCCTCGAACACCGGGGAGCTGTTTTTT; CDR3 protein: CASGSKASNTGELFF
J gene: TRBJ2-2; V gene: TRBV20-1; D gene: NA; clone size: NA; CDR3 DNA: TGCAGTGCAGGTCGGGCGAACACCGGGGAGCTGTTTTTT; CDR3 protein: CSAGRANTGELFF
J gene: TRBJ2-5; V gene: TRBV5-1; D gene: NA; clone size: many; CDR3 DNA: TGCGCCAGCAGCTTCCCACAGGGATACACAGAGACCCAGTACTTC; CDR3 protein: CASSFPQGYTETQYF
J gene: TRBJ1-1; V gene: TRBV11-3; D gene: TRBD1; clone size: NA; CDR3 DNA: TGTGCCAGCGGCAGGGGGAGTGACACTGAAGCTTTCTTT; CDR3 protein: CASGRGSDTEAFF
J gene: TRBJ1-1; V gene: TRBV7-3; D gene: NA; clone size: once; CDR3 DNA: TGTGCCCGCAGCCCGGGCCAGAACACTGAAGCTTTCTTT; CDR3 protein: CARSPGQNTEAFF
J gene: TRBJ2-7; V gene: TRBV20-1; D gene: NA; clone size: many; CDR3 DNA: TGCAGCGCTAGGGGGGGATACGAACAGTACTTC; CDR3 protein: CSARGGYEQYF
J gene: TRBJ1-2; V gene: TRBV28; D gene: NA; clone size: NA; CDR3 DNA: TGTGCCAGCAGTTTAGGGGGTGCCAGTGGCTATGGCTACACCTTC; CDR3 protein: CASSLGGASGYGYTF